This T cell receptor beta chain stems from a study of CD8 T cells in ankylosing spondylitis (dated by TCRdb to about 2017). Background on the whole study: The study profiled T cell receptor beta repertoires in healthy donors and ankylosing spondylitis patients to find disease-linked TCR variants. In total, the full study cohort was made up of 110 or so healthy donors and roughly 27 ankylosing spondylitis patients. Peripheral blood was sampled, and synovial fluid was also collected from ankylosing spondylitis patients. Here is what the overall study found, with its caveats: A TCR beta motif of roughly 8 highly homologous amino acid variants appeared characteristic of blood from ankylosing spondylitis patients. In peripheral blood, the disease-linked clones were found at relatively low frequencies and had a CD8+ phenotype. Some TCR beta motif variants had previously been reported in synovial fluid and blood of reactive arthritis patients, which suggested common disease-initiation mechanisms. The disease-linked clones were reported to be significantly enriched in matched synovial fluid samples from ankylosing spondylitis patients.

For sequencing, an Illumina HiSeq 2500 was employed. Quantitative 5'-RACE with molecular barcodes was the method used to prepare the TCR beta libraries. As for the original processing: Disease-linked TCR variants were identified with a new computational method built on a probabilistic model of VDJ rearrangement. The public reads were quality trimmed at Q25 with fastp and then assembled into clones with MiXCR by TCRdb, keeping productive beta chains. Here each entry gathers all rows of one CDR3 protein and keeps the most common genes and DNA. These V and J calls derive from TCRdb rather than the authors' analysis. For this sample the table gives 340,000 or so distinct CDR3 sequences, of which about 15% were detected only once. The top ten clones comprise roughly 0.99% of the sample. A remark on this clonotype: Its specific antigen is unknown. No qualities accompany the bases; no much larger clone lies one base away.

The sequenced sample consisted of blood, either unsorted or a sorted T cell fraction (not recorded which). This receptor was taken from a male donor with ankylosing spondylitis or in good health (not recorded which).

The DNA sequence is given as TGTGCCAGCTCATCCGGACCAAGCTCTTACGAGCAGTACTTC. Its product reads: CASSSGPSSYEQYF. The chain is assembled from TRBV9 and TRBJ2-7, with the D gene not clear enough to name. The CDR3 covers 14 residues, taking in both the cysteine and the phenylalanine. Only CDR3 DNA is held: 42 bases, read in frame from base 1. CDR1 SGDLS and CDR2 YYNGEE are derived from the germline V gene. Trimming costs V 7 bases and J 4 bases, and their ends lie 18 bases apart.